This T cell receptor beta chain stems from a study of shared clonotypes between healthy human individuals. CD45RO-negative cells were positively selected for CCR7, leaving out terminally differentiated effector memory CD45RA+ cells. Points on this clone: The target antigen is unknown.

V was pared by 3 bases and J by 3 bases, with 10 bases of the junction left unmatched. CDR1 SGHDT and CDR2 YYEEEE come from the germline V gene. The CDR3 contains 16 residues. Sequencing used immunoSEQ multiplex PCR; TCRdb keeps in-frame clones, though not all of them. This table has around 2,000,000 clones, approximately 94% appearing once. The study, taken as a whole, reports: With a few donors compared, 4% to 5.5% of naive CD4 clonotypes were shared.

The gene calls are TRBV5-6 and TRBJ2-7; 9 nucleotides align to TRBD2. Input material: naive CD8+ T cells sorted from blood. The TCR sequence derives from a man between 18 and 35 years old in good health. The CDR3 sequence is CASSSVPGLALYEQYF. The CDR3 nucleotides are TGTGCCAGCAGCTCAGTCCCGGGACTAGCTCTCTACGAGCAGTACTTC.